This is a list of T cell receptor beta chains from one sample in a study of blood T cell repertoires in COVID-19. Libraries were prepared by immunoSEQ multiplex PCR; TCRdb keeps only in-frame clonotypes and omits some of them. Altogether hundreds of thousands of clones are present, 87% being singletons, with the ten largest covering approximately 1.4%. Sequencing was done on a sample of peripheral blood. These receptors all stem from a woman in her thirties or forties who had recovered from COVID-19. The CDR3 runs from the conserved cysteine through the conserved F or W. The order of the fields is V gene, J gene, clone size, D gene, CDR3 DNA, CDR3 protein. A D gene is named only where the DNA matches it firmly. Expanded clones are given a class, and other clones once, few, many or no size at all.

TRBV6-5,TRBJ1-2,few,NA,TGTGCCAGCAGCGTCGGGGGGTACTATGGCTACACCTTC,CASSVGGYYGYTF
TRBV5-8,TRBJ1-5,few,TRBD1,TGTGCCAGCAGGAGGCAGGGGGCTAGCAATCAGCCCCAGCATTTT,CASRRQGASNQPQHF
TRBV27,TRBJ2-7,NA,NA,TGTGCCAGCAGTTCCACCTCAGGGGGGAAGCAGTACTTC,CASSSTSGGKQYF
TRBV6-2/TRBV6-3,TRBJ2-7,NA,NA,TGTGCCAGCAGTCAAAGCCCGGACAGCTCCTACGAGCAGTACTTC,CASSQSPDSSYEQYF
TRBV6-6,TRBJ2-5,NA,NA,TGTGCCAGCAGTTACTCGCCGCCGGTTCAAGAGACCCAGTACTTC,CASSYSPPVQETQYF
TRBV7-8,TRBJ2-5,NA,NA,TGTGCCAGCAGCCTCACGGGGACTGTGTACTTC,CASSLTGTVYF
TRBV12-3/TRBV12-4,TRBJ2-1,NA,NA,TGTGCCAGCACCCCCGGGGAATACAATGAGCAGTTCTTC,CASTPGEYNEQFF
TRBV5-5,TRBJ2-7,NA,TRBD2,TGTGCCAGCAGGGGCCCTAGGGACTACTACGAGCAGTACTTC,CASRGPRDYYEQYF
TRBV5-4,TRBJ1-4,once,TRBD1,TGTGCCAGCAGGACAGGGGGCGGGTCAACTAATGAAAAACTGTTTTTT,CASRTGGGSTNEKLFF
TRBV5-6,TRBJ1-6,once,TRBD1,TGTGCCAGCAGCTTCCGGGACAGGGCACCTCTCCTCCACTTT,CASSFRDRAPLLHF
TRBV5-1,TRBJ2-6,NA,TRBD1,TGCGCCAGCAGCGACATAGGGGGGACAGGGAACTCTGGGGCCAACGTCCTGACTTTC,CASSDIGGTGNSGANVLTF
TRBV6-2/TRBV6-3,TRBJ2-7,NA,TRBD2,TGTGCCAGCAGTTACGGACTAGCGGGCTACGAGCAGTACTTC,CASSYGLAGYEQYF
TRBV4-3,TRBJ1-6,NA,TRBD1,TGCGCCAGCAGCCTGGGACAGGGAAAATCACCCCTCCACTTT,CASSLGQGKSPLHF
TRBV4-3,TRBJ2-7,NA,NA,TGCGCCAGCAGCCAAGCCAGGGCCTACGAGCAGTACTTC,CASSQARAYEQYF
TRBV7-2,TRBJ2-7,NA,NA,TGTGCCAGCAGCTTGGCGGGGGCGTACGAGCAGTACTTC,CASSLAGAYEQYF
TRBV7-2,TRBJ2-7,NA,NA,TGTGCCAGCAGCTTAGAACAGCAGTACGAGCAGTACTTC,CASSLEQQYEQYF
TRBV5-1,TRBJ2-1,NA,TRBD2,TGCGCCAGCAGCTTGGGTCCCAGCGGGGGGACCAATGAGCAGTTCTTC,CASSLGPSGGTNEQFF
TRBV10-3,TRBJ1-5,few,NA,TGTGCCATCAGTGACGGTAGCAATCAGCCCCAGCATTTT,CAISDGSNQPQHF
TRBV11-2,TRBJ1-6,NA,NA,TGTGCCAGCAGCTTAGTAGGTGGAGTCTATTCACCCCTCCACTTT,CASSLVGGVYSPLHF
TRBV13,TRBJ2-5,once,NA,TGTGCCAGCAGCTTATTCATCAAAGAGACCCAGTACTTC,CASSLFIKETQYF
TRBV24-1,TRBJ2-3,NA,NA,TGTGCCACCAGTGACCGCGCGGCCGCAGATACGCAGTATTTT,CATSDRAAADTQYF
TRBV12-3/TRBV12-4,TRBJ1-2,NA,TRBD1,TGTGCCAGCAGCCGAGGGGGCTCCTATGGCTACACCTTC,CASSRGGSYGYTF
TRBV7-2,TRBJ2-5,NA,NA,TGTGCCAGCAGGCCAACAGGGGGGGACGGGACCCAGTACTTC,CASRPTGGDGTQYF
TRBV2,TRBJ2-5,NA,TRBD2,TGTGCCAGCAGTGAGAGCGGGGGGGTCCAAGAGACCCAGTACTTC,CASSESGGVQETQYF
TRBV25-1,TRBJ1-4,once,TRBD1,TGTGCCAGCAGTGCGACCCGACAGGGGGGGAATGAAAAACTGTTTTTT,CASSATRQGGNEKLFF
TRBV5-4,TRBJ1-3,NA,NA,TGTGCCAGCAGCTCGCGGGACTCTGGAAACACCATATATTTT,CASSSRDSGNTIYF
TRBV3-1/TRBV3-2,TRBJ1-1,NA,NA,TGTGCCAGCAGCCCAACGGACAGCTTGAACACTGAAGCTTTCTTT,CASSPTDSLNTEAFF
TRBV7-9,TRBJ1-2,NA,NA,TGTGCCAGCAGCTTAGACATCTATGGCTACACCTTC,CASSLDIYGYTF